Below are 30 T cell receptor beta chains sequenced from a single sample in a study of cytomegalovirus exposure and HLA in healthy donors. Primers: 60 Vbeta forward and 13 Jbeta reverse. The repertoire was sequenced with immunoSEQ multiplex PCR; TCRdb's copy has only in-frame clones and lacks some. The sample has 160,000 or so clones, around 80% seen once. The specimen was PBMCs. The source is a male donor in good health and CMV-seronegative.

The V call is TRBV4-3, the J call TRBJ2-5, with 15 bases lining up with TRBD2. There are 16 residues in the CDR3. The germline V gene encodes CDR1 LGHNA and CDR2 YSLEER. V lost 3 bases and J lost 6; bases outside the gene matches: 5. This CDR3 reads CASSHGLAGGPKTQYF. DNA of the CDR3: TGCGCCAGCAGCCATGGACTAGCGGGGGGGCCGAAGACCCAGTACTTC.

This sequence joins TRBV5-1 and TRBJ1-6; TRBD1 agrees at 7 bases. V lost 2 bases, J lost 6 bases, and 5 bases stayed unmatched. CDR1 and CDR2 (germline): SGHRS, YFSETQ. CDR3 length: 15 amino acids. CDR3 sequence reads: CASSFSTGSNSPLHF. In DNA, the CDR3 is TGCGCCAGCAGCTTTTCGACAGGGAGTAATTCACCCCTCCACTTT.

The rearrangement joins TRBV29-1 to TRBJ1-6, with a weak D call TRBD1 (6 bases). The CDR3 sequence is 13 residues long. Trimming took off 6 bases at V and 6 bases at J, with 12 bases between the two ends. CDR1 and CDR2 from the germline V gene are SQVTM and ANQGSEA. CDR3 sequence (DNA): TGCAGCGTGAGGGACACTTCTAATTCACCCCTCCACTTT. It codes for CSVRDTSNSPLHF. The whole variable domain, filled in from reference TRBV29-1 and TRBJ1-6, reads SAVISQKPSRDICQRGTSLTIQCQVDSQVTMMFWYRQQPGQSLTLIATANQGSEATYESGFVIDKFPISRPNLTFSTLTVSNMSPEDSSIYLCSVRDTSNSPLHFGNGTRLTVT.

The chain carries TRBV11-2 and TRBJ2-2, with 7 bases identical to TRBD2. CDR1 is SGHAT and CDR2 is FQNNGV in the germline V gene. This CDR3 spans 15 amino acids. Trimming at V came to 2 bases and at J to 2 bases, leaving 2 bases not matched to a gene. The CDR3 bases are TGTGCCAGCAGCTTACTAGCGGTAAACACCGGGGAGCTGTTTTTT. Translation: CASSLLAVNTGELFF.

The V and J genes are TRBV19 and TRBJ2-1, with D perhaps matching TRBD2 (5 bases). Germline CDR1 and CDR2: LNHDA and SQIVND (reference sequence). This CDR3 is built from 13 residues. The V end lost 3 bases, the J end lost 5 bases, and 8 bases lay between the germline ends. DNA for the CDR3: TGTGCCAGTAGTATGACGAGGGACAATGAGCAGTTCTTC. This translates into CASSMTRDNEQFF.

The chain joins TRBV7-6 to TRBJ2-5; a possible D gene is TRBD2 (6 bases). The V gene's germline CDR1 is SGHVS and CDR2 FNYEAQ. V dropped 5 bases and J dropped 5 bases, with 21 bases sitting between them. This CDR3 comprises 16 residues. The CDR3: CASSPGGVSLYETQYF. In DNA form, the CDR3 reads TGTGCCAGCAGCCCCGGAGGGGTCAGTCTTTACGAGACCCAGTACTTC.

This clone was detected once. The chain links TRBV7-9 to TRBJ2-3, with 12 bases fitting TRBD2. The CDR3 has 15 residues. Germline assignment: CDR1 SEHNR and CDR2 FQNEAQ (reference sequence). The J segment lost 2 bases and the V segment lost 7 bases, leaving 4 bases of the junction unmatched. The CDR3, as DNA: TGTGCCAGCACCAGGACTAGCGGGATCACAGATACGCAGTATTTT. Protein product: CASTRTSGITDTQYF.

The rearrangement uses TRBV4-3 and TRBJ1-5; D remains unclear. CDR3 length equals 13 residues. Germline V gene data show CDR1 as LGHNA and CDR2 as YSLEER. V lost 0 bases, J lost 11 bases, and 11 bases lay in between. The CDR3 region has the DNA TGCGCCAGCAGCCAAGAGCCCCAATCGGCCCAGCATTTT. Translated, it gives CASSQEPQSAQHF.

This clone has a handful of counts. The chain carries TRBV29-1 and TRBJ2-1; 8 bases agree with TRBD2. Per the germline V gene, CDR1 is SQVTM and CDR2 is ANQGSEA. CDR3 length: 14 amino acids. For the CDR3, the DNA is TGCATCACAGGACGCGGGGGGTCTTCTGTTGAGCAGTTCTTC. It codes for CITGRGGSSVEQFF.

CDR3 sequence (DNA): TGTGCCAGCAGTACAGGGGGCCCCTATGGCTACACCTTC. Its translation is CASSTGGPYGYTF. V gene TRBV27 combines with J gene TRBJ1-2; 9 bases are a match to TRBD1. The CDR3 has 13 residues. CDR1 MNHEY and CDR2 SMNVEV come from the germline V gene (reference sequence). Trimming cost V 5 bases and J 4 bases; bases outside gene matches: 2.

This clone was observed once. The V call is TRBV4-3, the J call TRBJ1-1; no reliable D call. V dropped 0 bases and J dropped 5 bases, with 10 bases sitting between them. Germline values: CDR1 LGHNA, CDR2 YSLEER. This CDR3 is 14 amino acids long. This CDR3 is CASSQEARQTEAFF. The DNA for the CDR3 is TGCGCCAGCAGCCAAGAGGCCCGCCAGACTGAAGCTTTCTTT.

As for this clone: The identical CDR3 is also encoded by other nucleotide sequences in the sample. V gene TRBV6-5 combines with J gene TRBJ1-1; D is ambiguous. CDR3 length: 15 residues. Trimming removed 6 bases at V and 0 bases at J, with 14 bases between. The germline CDR1 and CDR2 sequences are MNHEY and SVGAGI. The CDR3 is CASRYQVSVNTEAFF. CDR3 DNA: TGTGCCAGCAGGTACCAGGTTTCTGTGAACACTGAAGCTTTCTTT.

The chain couples TRBV4-2 to TRBJ1-2; 8 bases map to TRBD1. V lost 0 bases and J lost 4; bases outside the gene matches: 7. The germline V gene has CDR1 LGHNA and CDR2 YNFKEQ. The CDR3 length is 16 residues. The CDR3 here is CASSQEPRGQGYGYTF. In DNA, the CDR3 is TGTGCCAGCAGCCAAGAGCCCAGGGGGCAGGGCTATGGCTACACCTTC.

The rearrangement links TRBV7-2 to TRBJ2-2; D call uncertain. CDR1 is SGHTA, CDR2 FQGNSA, per germline. The CDR3 has 14 amino acids. V lost 1 base, J lost 5 bases, and 8 bases lay in between. The CDR3 DNA is TGTGCCAGCAGCTTAGTTAAACAGACCGGGGAGCTGTTTTTT. Translating gives CASSLVKQTGELFF.

V and J are TRBV5-1 and TRBJ2-2; the match to TRBD2 covers 11 bases. The germline gives CDR1 SGHRS, CDR2 YFSETQ. CDR3 length: 16 amino acids. V shed 3 bases, J shed 5 bases, and the junction held 6 bases outside the gene matches. The CDR3 protein is CASSSGTSGYTGELFF. DNA for the CDR3: TGCGCCAGCAGCTCCGGGACTAGCGGATATACCGGGGAGCTGTTTTTT.

This chain uses TRBV29-1 with TRBJ2-2; D uncertain. Germline CDR1 and CDR2: SQVTM and ANQGSEA. The germline V and J ends were trimmed by 3 bases and 2 bases, with 4 bases remaining between them. The CDR3 has 12 amino acids. The CDR3: CSVDSNTGELFF. The CDR3 region has the DNA TGCAGCGTTGACTCTAACACCGGGGAGCTGTTTTTT.

The chain combines TRBV7-2 with TRBJ2-7; 7 bases align to TRBD2. The trim removed 5 bases at V and 0 bases at J, leaving 7 bases unmatched. The germline CDR1 and CDR2 sequences are SGHTA and FQGNSA. The CDR3 is 15 amino acids. This CDR3 is CASSPSAGYSYEQYF. The CDR3, as DNA: TGTGCCAGCAGCCCCTCAGCGGGATACTCCTACGAGCAGTACTTC.

This sequence joins TRBV6-6 and TRBJ1-5; D might be TRBD1 (5 bases). Germline CDR1 MNHNY, CDR2 SVGAGI (reference sequence). With 1 base removed from V and 2 bases from J, the gap between germline ends came to 6 bases. This CDR3 has 14 residues. In DNA, the CDR3 is TGTGCCAGCAGTTACTTCAGGGGCAATCAGCCCCAGCATTTT. Protein sequence: CASSYFRGNQPQHF.

The table lists this clone with a few counts. V gene TRBV5-1 combines with J gene TRBJ2-7, with 10 bases fitting TRBD2. CDR1 and CDR2 from the germline V gene are SGHRS and YFSETQ. J lost 3 bases, V lost 4 bases, and 10 bases had no gene match. The CDR3 is 16 residues long. CDR3 in amino acids: CASSSFSSGRLYEQYF. Here the CDR3 DNA reads TGCGCCAGCAGCAGTTTTTCTAGCGGGAGACTCTACGAGCAGTACTTC.

J is TRBJ1-4 and V is TRBV2; D ambiguous. Trimming removed 6 bases from V and 8 bases from J, with 16 bases in between. CDR1 is SNHLY, CDR2 FYNNEI, per germline. The length of the CDR3 is 14 residues. This CDR3 is CASRPTSPVEKLFF. In DNA, the CDR3 is TGTGCCAGCAGACCCACTTCCCCCGTCGAAAAACTGTTTTTT.

This clone has more than one count but fewer than ten. The chain carries TRBV9 and TRBJ1-2; maybe TRBD1 (6 bases). Germline loops: CDR1 SGDLS, CDR2 YYNGEE. Between the trimmed V and J ends, which lost 0 bases and 6 bases, there was a span of 6 bases. The length of the CDR3 is 12 residues. The chain's CDR3 is CASSVGTDGYTF. DNA for the CDR3: TGTGCCAGCAGCGTAGGGACAGATGGCTACACCTTC.

The chain recombines TRBV30 with TRBJ2-3; D may be TRBD2 (6 bases). V lost 2 bases, J lost 4 bases, and 16 bases lay in between. The CDR3 sequence is 15 residues long. Germline V CDR1 and CDR2: GTSNPN, SVGIG (reference sequence). The CDR3: CAWSSIGRASDTQYF. In DNA form, the CDR3 reads TGTGCCTGGAGTAGTATCGGGAGAGCGTCAGATACGCAGTATTTT.

V usage is TRBV5-6 and J usage is TRBJ2-2, with TRBD1 identical over 10 bases. CDR3 length equals 15 residues. Losses at the gene ends were 0 bases for V and 7 bases for J; bases not matched to a gene: 3. Germline V CDR1 and CDR2: SGHDT, YYEEEE. Here the CDR3 DNA reads TGTGCCAGCAGCTTGGGACAGGGGGCGGTCGGGGAGCTGTTTTTT. This sequence encodes CASSLGQGAVGELFF.

CDR3 in amino acids: CASSMIAVGRMNTEAFF. The CDR3 DNA follows: TGTGCCAGTAGTATGATAGCGGTTGGGAGAATGAACACTGAAGCTTTCTTT. The rearrangement uses TRBV19 and TRBJ1-1; no reliable D call. Germline values: CDR1 LNHDA, CDR2 SQIVND (reference sequence). The CDR3 contains 17 residues. Trimming took 3 bases from V and 0 from J, leaving 17 bases between them.

V gene TRBV27 combines with J gene TRBJ2-1, with 7 positions matching TRBD2. The germline gives CDR1 MNHEY, CDR2 SMNVEV (reference sequence). The ends lost 6 bases at V and 4 bases at J; junction bases unmatched: 6. This CDR3 region has 14 residues. The CDR3 loop reads CASSEAGSYNEQFF. The CDR3 bases are TGTGCCAGCAGCGAAGCGGGGTCTTACAATGAGCAGTTCTTC.

The chain links TRBV29-1 to TRBJ2-7; 7 nucleotides agree with TRBD1. The V gene end was trimmed by 4 bases and the J gene end by 5 bases; junction bases not matched to a gene: 5. The CDR3 covers 12 residues. Germline loops: CDR1 SQVTM, CDR2 ANQGSEA. For the CDR3, the DNA is TGCAGCGTTGTACAGGGGTCGCACGAGCAGTACTTC. Translating gives CSVVQGSHEQYF.

The rearrangement uses TRBV7-3 and TRBJ2-6; 7 bases match TRBD1. The V gene end was trimmed by 5 bases and the J gene end by 2 bases; junction bases not matched to a gene: 3. CDR1 SGHTA and CDR2 FQGTGA come from the germline V gene. This CDR3 contains 15 residues. CDR3 region: CASSPGTAGANVLTF. CDR3 sequence (DNA): TGTGCCAGCAGCCCTGGGACAGCTGGGGCCAACGTCCTGACTTTC.

J is TRBJ1-5 and V is TRBV12-2. TRBV12-2 represents a pseudogene. The length of the CDR3 is 18 residues. The CDR3 sequence: CASRLESRESRGNQPQHF. CDR3 DNA: TGTGCAAGTCGCTTAGAGTCGCGGGAGTCACGGGGCAATCAGCCCCAGCATTTT.

The genes are TRBV19 and TRBJ1-5, with 7 bases lining up with TRBD1. This CDR3 region has 17 residues. Looked up from germline, CDR1 is LNHDA and CDR2 is SQIVND (reference sequence). The J segment lost 8 bases and the V segment lost 5 bases, leaving 18 bases of the junction unmatched. CDR3 region: CASSLNSYRDRREPQHF. The CDR3 DNA follows: TGTGCCAGTAGTCTTAACTCCTACCGGGACAGACGTGAGCCCCAGCATTTT.

This clone was found a few times. The gene calls are TRBV7-6 and TRBJ1-1, with a tentative D call TRBD1 (6 bases). V lost 6 bases and J lost 3, with 11 bases in between. CDR3 length: 13 residues. CDR1 is SGHVS and CDR2 is FNYEAQ in the germline V gene. The CDR3 sequence is CASSPTGYTEAFF. Here the CDR3 DNA reads TGTGCCAGCAGTCCAACAGGGTACACTGAAGCTTTCTTT.